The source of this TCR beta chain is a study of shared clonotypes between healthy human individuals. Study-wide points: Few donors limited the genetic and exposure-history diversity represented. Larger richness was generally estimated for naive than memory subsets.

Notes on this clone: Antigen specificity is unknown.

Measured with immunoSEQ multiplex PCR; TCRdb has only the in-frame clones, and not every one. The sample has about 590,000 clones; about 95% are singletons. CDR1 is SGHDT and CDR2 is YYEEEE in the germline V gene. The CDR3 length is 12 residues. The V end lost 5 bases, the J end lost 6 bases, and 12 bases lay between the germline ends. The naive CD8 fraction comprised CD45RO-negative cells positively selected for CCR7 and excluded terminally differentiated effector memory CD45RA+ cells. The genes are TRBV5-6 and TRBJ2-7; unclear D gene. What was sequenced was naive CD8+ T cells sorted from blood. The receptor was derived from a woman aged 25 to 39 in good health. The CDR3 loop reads CASSSVGGEQYF. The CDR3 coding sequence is TGTGCCAGCAGTTCAGTTGGCGGCGAGCAGTACTTC.